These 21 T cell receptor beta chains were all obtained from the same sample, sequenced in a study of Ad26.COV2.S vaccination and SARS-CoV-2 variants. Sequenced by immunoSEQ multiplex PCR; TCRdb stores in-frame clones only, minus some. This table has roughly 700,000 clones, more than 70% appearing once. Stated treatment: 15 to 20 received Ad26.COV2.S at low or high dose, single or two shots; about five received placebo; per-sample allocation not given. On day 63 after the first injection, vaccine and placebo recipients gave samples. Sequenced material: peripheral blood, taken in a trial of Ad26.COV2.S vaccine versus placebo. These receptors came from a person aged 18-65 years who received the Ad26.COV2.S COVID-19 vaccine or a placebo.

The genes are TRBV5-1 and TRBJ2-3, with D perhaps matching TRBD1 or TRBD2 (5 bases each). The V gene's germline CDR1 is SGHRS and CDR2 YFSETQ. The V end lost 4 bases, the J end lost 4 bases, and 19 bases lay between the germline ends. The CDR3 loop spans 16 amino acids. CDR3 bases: TGCGCCAGCAGCCCTTCCGGGACCATGAGGCCAGATACGCAGTATTTT. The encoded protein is CASSPSGTMRPDTQYF.

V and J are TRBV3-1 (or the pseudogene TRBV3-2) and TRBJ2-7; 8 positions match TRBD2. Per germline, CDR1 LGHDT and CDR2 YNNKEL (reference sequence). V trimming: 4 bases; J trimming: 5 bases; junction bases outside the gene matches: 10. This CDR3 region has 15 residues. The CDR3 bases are TGTGCCAGCAGCCCAAATAGCGGGACTGGGGACGAGCAGTACTTC. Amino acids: CASSPNSGTGDEQYF.

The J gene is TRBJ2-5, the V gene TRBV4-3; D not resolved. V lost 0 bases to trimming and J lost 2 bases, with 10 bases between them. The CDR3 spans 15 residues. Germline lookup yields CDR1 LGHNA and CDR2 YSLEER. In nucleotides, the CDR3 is TGCGCCAGCAGCCAAGAGGGGTACCAACAAGAGACCCAGTACTTC. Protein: CASSQEGYQQETQYF.

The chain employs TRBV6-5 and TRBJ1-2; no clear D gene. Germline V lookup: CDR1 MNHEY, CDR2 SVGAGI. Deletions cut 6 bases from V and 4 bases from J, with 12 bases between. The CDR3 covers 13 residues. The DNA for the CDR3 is TGTGCCAGCAGGACGGGGTTAGGCTATGGCTACACCTTC. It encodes CASRTGLGYGYTF.

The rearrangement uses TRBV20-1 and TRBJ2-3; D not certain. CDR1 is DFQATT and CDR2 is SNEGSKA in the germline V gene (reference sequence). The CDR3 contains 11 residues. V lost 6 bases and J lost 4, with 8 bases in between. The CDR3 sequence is CSAILADTQYF. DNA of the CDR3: TGCAGTGCAATACTGGCAGATACGCAGTATTTT.

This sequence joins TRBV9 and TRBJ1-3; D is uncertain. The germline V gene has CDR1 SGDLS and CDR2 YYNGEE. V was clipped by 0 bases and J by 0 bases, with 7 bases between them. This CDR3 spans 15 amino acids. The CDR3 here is CASSVDNYSGNTIYF. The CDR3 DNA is TGTGCCAGCAGCGTAGACAACTACTCTGGAAACACCATATATTTT.

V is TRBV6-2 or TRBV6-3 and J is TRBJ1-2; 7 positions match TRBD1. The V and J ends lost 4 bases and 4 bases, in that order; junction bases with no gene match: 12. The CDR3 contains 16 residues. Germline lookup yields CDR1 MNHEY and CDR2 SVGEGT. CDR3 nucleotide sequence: TGTGCCAGCAGTTCAGGGACAGCCGACTCGGGCTATGGCTACACCTTC. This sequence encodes CASSSGTADSGYGYTF.

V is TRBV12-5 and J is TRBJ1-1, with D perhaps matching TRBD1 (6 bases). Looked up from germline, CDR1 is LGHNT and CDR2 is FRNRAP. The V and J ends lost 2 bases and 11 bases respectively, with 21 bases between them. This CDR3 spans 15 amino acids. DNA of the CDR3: TGTGCTAGTGGTTTGAATGTCCTCACTTCAGGGGTGGCTTTCTTT. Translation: CASGLNVLTSGVAFF.

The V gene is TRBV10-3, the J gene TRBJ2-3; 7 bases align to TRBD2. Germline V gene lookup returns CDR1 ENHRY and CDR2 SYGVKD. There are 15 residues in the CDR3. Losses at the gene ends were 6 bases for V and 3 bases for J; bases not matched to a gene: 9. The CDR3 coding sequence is TGTGCCATCAGCCTCAGCGGGATGTTTACAGATACGCAGTATTTT. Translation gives CAISLSGMFTDTQYF.

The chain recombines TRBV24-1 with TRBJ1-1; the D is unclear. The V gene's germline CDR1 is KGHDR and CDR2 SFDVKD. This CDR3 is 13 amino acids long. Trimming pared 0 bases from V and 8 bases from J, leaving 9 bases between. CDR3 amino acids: CATSDLLTREAFF. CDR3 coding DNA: TGTGCCACCAGTGATTTGCTGACTCGAGAAGCTTTCTTT.

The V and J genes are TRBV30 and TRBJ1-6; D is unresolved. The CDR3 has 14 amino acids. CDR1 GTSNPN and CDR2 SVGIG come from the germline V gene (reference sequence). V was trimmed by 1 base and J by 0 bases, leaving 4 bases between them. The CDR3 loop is CAWSASSYNSPLHF. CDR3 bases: TGTGCCTGGAGTGCAAGCTCCTATAATTCACCCCTCCACTTT.

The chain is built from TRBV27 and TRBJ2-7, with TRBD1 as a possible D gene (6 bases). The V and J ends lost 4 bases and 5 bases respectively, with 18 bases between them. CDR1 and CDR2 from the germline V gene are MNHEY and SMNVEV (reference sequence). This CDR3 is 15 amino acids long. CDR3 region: CASSSPPGTPHEQYF. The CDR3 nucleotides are TGTGCCAGCAGTTCCCCTCCCGGGACACCCCACGAGCAGTACTTC.

The CDR3 DNA follows: TGTGCCAGCAGCCGGACAGGGGTAAACACTGAAGCTTTCTTT. It yields the protein CASSRTGVNTEAFF. This chain joins TRBV9 and TRBJ1-1, with 9 positions matching TRBD1. There are 14 residues in the CDR3. CDR1 and CDR2 (germline): SGDLS, YYNGEE. Trimming at V came to 4 bases and at J to 2 bases, leaving 3 bases not matched to a gene.

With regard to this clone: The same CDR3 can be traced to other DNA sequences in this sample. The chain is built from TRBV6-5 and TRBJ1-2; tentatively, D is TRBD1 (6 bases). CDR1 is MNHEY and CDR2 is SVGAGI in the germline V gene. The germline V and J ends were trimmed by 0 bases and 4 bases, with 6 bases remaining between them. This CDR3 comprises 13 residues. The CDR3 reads CASSYSGGYGYTF. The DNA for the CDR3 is TGTGCCAGCAGTTACTCAGGGGGCTATGGCTACACCTTC.

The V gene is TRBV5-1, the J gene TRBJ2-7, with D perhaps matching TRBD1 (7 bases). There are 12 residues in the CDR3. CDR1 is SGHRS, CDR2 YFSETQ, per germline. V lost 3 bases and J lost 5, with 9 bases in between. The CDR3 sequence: CASSSGGHEQYF. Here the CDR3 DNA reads TGCGCCAGCAGCTCAGGGGGGCACGAGCAGTACTTC.

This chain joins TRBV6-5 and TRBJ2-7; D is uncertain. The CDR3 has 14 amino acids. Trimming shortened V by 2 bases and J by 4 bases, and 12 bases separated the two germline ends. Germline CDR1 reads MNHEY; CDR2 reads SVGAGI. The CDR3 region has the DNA TGTGCCAGCAGTTACGGGGATAGTGGTTACGAGCAGTACTTC. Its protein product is CASSYGDSGYEQYF.

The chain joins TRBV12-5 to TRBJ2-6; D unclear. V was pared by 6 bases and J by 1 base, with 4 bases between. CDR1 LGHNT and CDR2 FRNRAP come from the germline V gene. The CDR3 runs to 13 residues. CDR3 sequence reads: CASGTSGANVLTF. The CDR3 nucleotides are TGTGCTAGTGGCACGTCTGGGGCCAACGTCCTGACTTTC.

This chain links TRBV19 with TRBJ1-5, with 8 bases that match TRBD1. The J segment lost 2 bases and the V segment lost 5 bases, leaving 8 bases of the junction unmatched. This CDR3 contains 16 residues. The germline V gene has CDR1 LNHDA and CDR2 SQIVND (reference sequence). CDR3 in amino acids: CASSSYSDRGNQPQHF. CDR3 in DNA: TGTGCCAGTAGTTCATATTCGGACAGGGGCAATCAGCCCCAGCATTTT.

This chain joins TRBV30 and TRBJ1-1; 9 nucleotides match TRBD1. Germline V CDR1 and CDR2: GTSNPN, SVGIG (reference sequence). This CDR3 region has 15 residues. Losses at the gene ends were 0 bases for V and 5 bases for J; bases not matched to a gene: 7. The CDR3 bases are TGTGCCTGGAGTGTAAAGGGACAGGGAAAGACTGAAGCTTTCTTT. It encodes CAWSVKGQGKTEAFF.

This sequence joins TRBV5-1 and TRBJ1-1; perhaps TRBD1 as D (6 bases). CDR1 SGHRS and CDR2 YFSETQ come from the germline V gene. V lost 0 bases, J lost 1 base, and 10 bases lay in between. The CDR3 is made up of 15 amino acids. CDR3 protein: CASSLDTGSNTEAFF. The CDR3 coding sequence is TGCGCCAGCAGCTTGGATACAGGGTCGAACACTGAAGCTTTCTTT.

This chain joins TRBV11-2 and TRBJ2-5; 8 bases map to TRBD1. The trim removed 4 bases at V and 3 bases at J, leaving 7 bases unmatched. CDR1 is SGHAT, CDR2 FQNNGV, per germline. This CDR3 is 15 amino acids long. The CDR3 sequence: CASSSQGAREETQYF. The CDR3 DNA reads TGTGCCAGCAGCTCTCAGGGGGCCCGGGAAGAGACCCAGTACTTC.